The 14 T cell receptor beta chains reported below all come from one sample, sequenced in a study of blood T cell repertoires in COVID-19. Assay: immunoSEQ multiplex PCR; the TCRdb copy retains only in-frame clones and omits some. This table has approximately 450,000 clones, around nine tenths appearing once. The sequenced sample was peripheral blood. Receptors originate from a woman aged 25-40 years with acute or convalescent COVID-19.

V usage is TRBV4-1 and J usage is TRBJ2-4, with D perhaps TRBD1 (5 bases). CDR1 and CDR2 (germline): MGHRA, YSYEKL. There are 18 residues in the CDR3. V was pared by 0 bases and J by 4 bases, with 19 bases between. This CDR3 reads CASSQEYDLGQIKNIQYF. The CDR3, as DNA: TGCGCCAGCAGCCAAGAATACGACTTGGGGCAGATAAAAAACATTCAGTACTTC.

This clone has more than one count but fewer than ten. DNA of the CDR3: TGTGCCAGTCGGGAAGATCGCTATGAGGGCTACACCTTC. This codes for CASREDRYEGYTF. The chain joins TRBV19 to TRBJ1-2; D is uncertain. Trimming removed 8 bases from V and 8 bases from J, with 18 bases in between. The CDR3 extends over 13 amino acids. Looked up from germline, CDR1 is LNHDA and CDR2 is SQIVND (reference sequence).

V and J are TRBV6-5 and TRBJ2-5; 12 bases match TRBD2. The germline CDR1 and CDR2 sequences are MNHEY and SVGAGI. The CDR3 runs 15 residues. With V trimmed by 5 bases and J by 5 bases, 6 bases remained unmatched. The CDR3 coding sequence is TGTGCCAGCAGTCCTGGACTAGCGGGGACGGAGACCCAGTACTTC. Its translation: CASSPGLAGTETQYF.

V is TRBV6-1 and J is TRBJ1-2; D unresolved. V lost 3 bases, J lost 4 bases, and 15 bases lay in between. CDR1 is MNHNS and CDR2 is SASEGT in the germline V gene. The CDR3 has 15 residues. The CDR3 sequence is CASSEAPSNLYGYTF. DNA for the CDR3: TGTGCCAGCAGTGAGGCCCCAAGTAATCTCTATGGCTACACCTTC.

The genes are TRBV28 and TRBJ2-1, with 7 bases identical to TRBD1. The germline CDR1 and CDR2 sequences are MDHEN and SYDVKM. The CDR3 is 15 amino acids. V was clipped by 3 bases and J by 3 bases; unmatched bases: 5. CDR3 sequence (DNA): TGTGCCAGCAGTTTGAGTAGGACAGGCTACAATGAGCAGTTCTTC. The encoded protein is CASSLSRTGYNEQFF.

This rearrangement joins TRBV3-1 (or the pseudogene TRBV3-2) to TRBJ2-3; TRBD2 is a possible D gene (5 bases). The germline V and J ends were trimmed by 1 base and 4 bases, with 9 bases remaining between them. Germline V lookup: CDR1 LGHDT, CDR2 YNNKEL (reference sequence). There are 14 residues in the CDR3. The CDR3 sequence: CASSQAGVADTQYF. For the CDR3, the DNA is TGTGCCAGCAGCCAAGCCGGGGTGGCAGATACGCAGTATTTT.

The V gene is TRBV5-3, the J gene TRBJ1-1, with TRBD1 identical over 8 bases. TRBV5-3 belongs to the ORF category, with a function that is uncertain. The CDR3 consists of 21 residues. V lost 5 bases, J lost 0 bases, and 24 bases stayed unmatched. CDR3 nucleotides: TGTGCCAGAAGTTTAAAACTCGGACAGGGACAGACGCACCTATTGAACACTGAAGCTTTCTTT. Translated, it gives CARSLKLGQGQTHLLNTEAFF.

V usage is TRBV30 and J usage is TRBJ1-6; tentative D call: TRBD1 (6 bases). This CDR3 spans 14 amino acids. V dropped 5 bases and J dropped 10 bases, with 18 bases sitting between them. Germline V CDR1 and CDR2: GTSNPN, SVGIG (reference sequence). The CDR3 region has the DNA TGTGCCTGGGTACCTGGGGGCGCGTTCTCACCCCTCCACTTT. This gives the protein CAWVPGGAFSPLHF.

The chain couples TRBV19 to TRBJ1-4; 10 nucleotides align to TRBD1. This CDR3 has 16 residues. V shed 5 bases and J 7 bases; nucleotides not matched to a gene: 10. The germline V gene has CDR1 LNHDA and CDR2 SQIVND (reference sequence). The chain's CDR3 is CASSDPWDRGREKLFF. CDR3 nucleotides: TGTGCCAGTAGTGATCCATGGGACAGGGGACGTGAAAAACTGTTTTTT.

The table lists this clone with a count of one. Different DNA sequences within this sample yield the same CDR3. V and J are TRBV6-5 and TRBJ2-1; 10 bases line up with TRBD2. The V gene end was trimmed by 2 bases and the J gene end by 6 bases; junction bases not matched to a gene: 1. This CDR3 region has 14 residues. Germline assignment: CDR1 MNHEY and CDR2 SVGAGI. The CDR3 spells CASSYRTSGNEQFF. The CDR3 nucleotides are TGTGCCAGCAGTTACCGGACTAGCGGCAATGAGCAGTTCTTC.

The rearrangement uses TRBV5-4 and TRBJ2-2; D may be TRBD2 (5 bases). The V gene lost 2 bases and the J gene lost 7 bases, with 12 bases spanning the gap. Germline loops: CDR1 SGHNT, CDR2 YYREEE (reference sequence). The CDR3 has 14 amino acids. The CDR3 sequence: CASSLGGYGGELFF. DNA of the CDR3: TGTGCCAGCAGCTTAGGCGGGTATGGCGGGGAGCTGTTTTTT.

The chain uses TRBV7-7 and TRBJ2-2, with a possible D match to TRBD1 (6 bases). From germline, CDR1 is SSHAT and CDR2 FNYEAQ (reference sequence). Trimming left V 1 base short and J 4 bases short, with 16 bases between. This CDR3 is 17 amino acids long. The CDR3 here is CASSLEVGAAITGELFF. The CDR3 DNA reads as TGTGCCAGCAGCTTAGAGGTGGGGGCTGCCATCACCGGGGAGCTGTTTTTT.

This clone was recorded only once. The J gene is TRBJ2-7, the V gene TRBV27; maybe TRBD2 (6 bases). The CDR3 extends over 14 amino acids. The V gene's germline CDR1 is MNHEY and CDR2 SMNVEV (reference sequence). V gave up 7 bases and J gave up 5 bases, with 18 bases separating them. CDR3 sequence: CASNLRLGGNEQYF. The CDR3 DNA reads as TGTGCCAGCAATCTAAGATTGGGGGGAAACGAGCAGTACTTC.

The chain has TRBV5-6 and TRBJ1-3; 7 bases agree with TRBD1. V lost 4 bases, J lost 0 bases, and 7 bases stayed unmatched. This CDR3 is built from 16 residues. The V gene's germline CDR1 is SGHDT and CDR2 YYEEEE. This chain's CDR3 is CASSTGTAVSGNTIYF. The CDR3 DNA reads TGTGCCAGCAGCACAGGGACAGCCGTCTCTGGAAACACCATATATTTT.